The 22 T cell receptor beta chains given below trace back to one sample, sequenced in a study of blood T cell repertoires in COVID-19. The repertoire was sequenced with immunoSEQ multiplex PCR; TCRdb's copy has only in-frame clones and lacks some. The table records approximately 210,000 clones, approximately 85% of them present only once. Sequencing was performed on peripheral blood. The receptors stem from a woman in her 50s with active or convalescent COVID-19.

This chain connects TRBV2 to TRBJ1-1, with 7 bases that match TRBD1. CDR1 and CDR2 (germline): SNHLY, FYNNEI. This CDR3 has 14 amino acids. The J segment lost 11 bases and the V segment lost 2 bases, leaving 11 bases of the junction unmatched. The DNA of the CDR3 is TGTGCCAGCAGTGAAACCGGGACAGCCTTGAAGGCTTTCTTT. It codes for CASSETGTALKAFF.

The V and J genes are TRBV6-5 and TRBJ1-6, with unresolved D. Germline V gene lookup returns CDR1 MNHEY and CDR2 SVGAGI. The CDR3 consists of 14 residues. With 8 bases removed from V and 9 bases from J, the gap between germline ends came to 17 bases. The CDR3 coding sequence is TGTGCCAGCGAGCGGACCTTACGAGGTTCACCCCTCCACTTT. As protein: CASERTLRGSPLHF.

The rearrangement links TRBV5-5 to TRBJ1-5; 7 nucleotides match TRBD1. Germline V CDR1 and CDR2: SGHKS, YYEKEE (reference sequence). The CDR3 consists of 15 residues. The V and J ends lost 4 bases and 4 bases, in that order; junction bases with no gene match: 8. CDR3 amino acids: CASSLTGASNQPQHF. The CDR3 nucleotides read TGTGCCAGCAGCCTCACAGGGGCCAGTAATCAGCCCCAGCATTTT.

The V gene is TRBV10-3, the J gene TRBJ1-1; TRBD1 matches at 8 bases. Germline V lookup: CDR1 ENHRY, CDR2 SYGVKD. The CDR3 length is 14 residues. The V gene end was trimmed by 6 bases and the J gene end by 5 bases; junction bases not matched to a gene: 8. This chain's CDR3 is CAISQATGGTEAFF. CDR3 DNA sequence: TGTGCCATCAGCCAGGCCACAGGGGGTACTGAAGCTTTCTTT.

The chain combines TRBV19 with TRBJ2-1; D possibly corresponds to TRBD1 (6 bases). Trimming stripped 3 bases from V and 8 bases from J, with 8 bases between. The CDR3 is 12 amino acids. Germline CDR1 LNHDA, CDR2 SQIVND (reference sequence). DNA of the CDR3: TGTGCCAGTAGTATGGCAGGGGATGAGCAGTTCTTC. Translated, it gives CASSMAGDEQFF.

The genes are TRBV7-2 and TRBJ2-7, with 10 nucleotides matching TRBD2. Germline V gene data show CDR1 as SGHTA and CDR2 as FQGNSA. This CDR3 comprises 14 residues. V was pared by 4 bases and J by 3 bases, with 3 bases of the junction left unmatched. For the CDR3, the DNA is TGTGCCAGCAGCTCCTGGACTAGCGGCTACGAGCAGTACGTC. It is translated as CASSSWTSGYEQYV.

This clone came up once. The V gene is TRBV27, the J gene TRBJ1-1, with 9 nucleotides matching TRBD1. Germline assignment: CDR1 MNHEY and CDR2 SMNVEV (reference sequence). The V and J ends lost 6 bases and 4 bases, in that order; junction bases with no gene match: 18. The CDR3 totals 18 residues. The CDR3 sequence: CASSPTARGQGRFTEAFF. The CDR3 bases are TGTGCCAGCAGCCCGACCGCCCGGGGACAGGGACGATTCACTGAAGCTTTCTTT.

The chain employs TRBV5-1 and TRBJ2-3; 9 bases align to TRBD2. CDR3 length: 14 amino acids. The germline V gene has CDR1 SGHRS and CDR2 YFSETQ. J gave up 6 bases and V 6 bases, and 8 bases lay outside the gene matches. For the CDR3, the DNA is TGCGCCAGCAACCGAGCGGGGGGAATTGATACGCAGTATTTT. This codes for CASNRAGGIDTQYF. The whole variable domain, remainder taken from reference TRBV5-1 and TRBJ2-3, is KAGVTQTPRYLIKTRGQQVTLSCSPISGHRSVSWYQQTPGQGLQFLFEYFSETQRNKGNFPGRFSGRQFSNSRSEMNVSTLELGDSALYLCASNRAGGIDTQYFGPGTRLTVL.

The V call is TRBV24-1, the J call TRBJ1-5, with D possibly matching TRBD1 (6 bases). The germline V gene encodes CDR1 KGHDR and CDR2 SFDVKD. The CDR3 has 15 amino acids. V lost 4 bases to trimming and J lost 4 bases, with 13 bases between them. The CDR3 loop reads CATSDADSLNQPQHF. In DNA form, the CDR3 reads TGTGCCACCAGTGACGCGGACAGCTTAAATCAGCCCCAGCATTTT.

CDR3 sequence: CASSLAVYEQYF. In DNA, the CDR3 is TGTGCCAGCAGTTTAGCGGTCTACGAGCAGTACTTC. V gene TRBV28 combines with J gene TRBJ2-7; D is unclear. Germline CDR1 MDHEN, CDR2 SYDVKM. The CDR3 spans 12 residues. The V and J ends lost 2 bases and 3 bases respectively, with 5 bases between them.

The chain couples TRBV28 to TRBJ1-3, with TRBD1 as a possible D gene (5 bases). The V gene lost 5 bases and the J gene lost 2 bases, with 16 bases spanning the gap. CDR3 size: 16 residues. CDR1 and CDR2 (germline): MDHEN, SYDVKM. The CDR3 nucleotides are TGTGCCAGCAGTGTGGCCCCGGGAGGGGCTGGAAACACCATATATTTT. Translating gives CASSVAPGGAGNTIYF.

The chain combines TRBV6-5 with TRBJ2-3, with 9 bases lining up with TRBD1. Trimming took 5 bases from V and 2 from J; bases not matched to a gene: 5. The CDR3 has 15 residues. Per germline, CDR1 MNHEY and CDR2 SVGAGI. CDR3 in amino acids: CASSPTGGHTDTQYF. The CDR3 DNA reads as TGTGCCAGCAGTCCTACAGGGGGCCACACAGATACGCAGTATTTT.

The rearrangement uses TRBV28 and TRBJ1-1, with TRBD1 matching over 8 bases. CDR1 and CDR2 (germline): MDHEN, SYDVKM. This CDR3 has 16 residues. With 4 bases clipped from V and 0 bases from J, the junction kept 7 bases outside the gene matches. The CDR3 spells CASSSHTGGVNTEAFF. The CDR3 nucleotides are TGTGCCAGCAGTTCCCATACAGGGGGGGTGAACACTGAAGCTTTCTTT.

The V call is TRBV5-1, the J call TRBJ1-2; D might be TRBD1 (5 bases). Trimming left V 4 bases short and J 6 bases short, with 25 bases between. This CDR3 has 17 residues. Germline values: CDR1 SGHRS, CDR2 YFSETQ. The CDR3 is CASSQKVRWGPGHGYTF. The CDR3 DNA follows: TGCGCCAGCAGCCAAAAAGTAAGGTGGGGCCCAGGGCATGGCTACACCTTC.

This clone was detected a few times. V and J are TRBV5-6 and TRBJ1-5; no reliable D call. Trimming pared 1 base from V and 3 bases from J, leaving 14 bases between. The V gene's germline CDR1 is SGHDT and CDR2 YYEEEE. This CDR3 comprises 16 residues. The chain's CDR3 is CASSLRQALDNQPQHF. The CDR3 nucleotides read TGTGCCAGCAGCTTGAGGCAGGCTCTCGACAATCAGCCCCAGCATTTT.

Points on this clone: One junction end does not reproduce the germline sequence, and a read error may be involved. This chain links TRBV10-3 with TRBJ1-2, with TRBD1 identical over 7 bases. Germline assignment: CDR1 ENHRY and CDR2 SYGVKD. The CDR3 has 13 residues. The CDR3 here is CAITETGRYGYTF. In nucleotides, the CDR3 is TGTGCCATCACTGAGACAGGGCGCTATGGCTACACCTTC.

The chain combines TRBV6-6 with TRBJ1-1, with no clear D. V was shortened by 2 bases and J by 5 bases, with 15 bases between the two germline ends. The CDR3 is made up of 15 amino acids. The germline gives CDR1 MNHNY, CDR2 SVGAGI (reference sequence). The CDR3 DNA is TGTGCCAGCAGTTACCGGGGAGGGCAAAATACTGAAGCTTTCTTT. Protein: CASSYRGGQNTEAFF.

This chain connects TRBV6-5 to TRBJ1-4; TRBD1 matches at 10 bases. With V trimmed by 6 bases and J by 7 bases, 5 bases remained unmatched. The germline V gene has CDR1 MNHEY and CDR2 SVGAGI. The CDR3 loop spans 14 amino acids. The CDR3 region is CASRGTGDGEKLFF. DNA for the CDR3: TGTGCCAGCAGGGGGACAGGGGATGGTGAAAAACTGTTTTTT.

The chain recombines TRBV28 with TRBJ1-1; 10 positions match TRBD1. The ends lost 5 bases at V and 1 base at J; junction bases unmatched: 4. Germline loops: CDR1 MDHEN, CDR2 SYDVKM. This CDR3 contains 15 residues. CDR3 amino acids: CASSTRTGGNTEAFF. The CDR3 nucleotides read TGTGCCAGCAGTACCCGGACAGGGGGGAACACTGAAGCTTTCTTT.

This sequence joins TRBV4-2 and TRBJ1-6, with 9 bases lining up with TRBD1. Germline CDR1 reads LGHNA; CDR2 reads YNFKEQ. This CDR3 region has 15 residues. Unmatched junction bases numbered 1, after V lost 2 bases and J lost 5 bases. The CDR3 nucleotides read TGTGCCAGCAGCCAAAGGACAGGGGATAATTCACCCCTCCACTTT. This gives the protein CASSQRTGDNSPLHF.

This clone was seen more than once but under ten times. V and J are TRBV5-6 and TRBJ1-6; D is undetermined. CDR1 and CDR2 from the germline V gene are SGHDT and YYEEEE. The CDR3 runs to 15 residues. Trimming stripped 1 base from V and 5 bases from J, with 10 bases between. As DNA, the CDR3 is TGTGCCAGCAGCTTGCTTCGGGGAAATAATTCACCCCTCCACTTT. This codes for CASSLLRGNNSPLHF.

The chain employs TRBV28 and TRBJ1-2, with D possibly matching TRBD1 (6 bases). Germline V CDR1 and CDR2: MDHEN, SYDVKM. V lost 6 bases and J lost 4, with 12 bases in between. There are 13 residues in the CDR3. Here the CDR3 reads CASSPETGYGYTF. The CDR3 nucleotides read TGTGCCAGCAGCCCAGAGACAGGCTATGGCTACACCTTC.